This T cell receptor beta chain derives from a study of shared clonotypes between healthy human individuals. Germline loops: CDR1 WSHSY, CDR2 SAAADI. Between the trimmed V and J ends, which lost 6 bases and 3 bases, there was a span of 13 bases. This CDR3 is 14 amino acids long. On this clone itself: Its antigen remains unknown.

Study-wide findings and caveats: Naive subsets generally exceeded memory subsets in estimated richness.

Using 200 ng DNA, approximately 30,000 T cell genomes, the sorted-subset replicate PCRs were run. Sequencing was performed with immunoSEQ multiplex PCR; in TCRdb, only in-frame clones are kept and a portion is missing. The data contain some 2,100,000 clones, nearly 97% of them singletons. The chain couples TRBV10-2 to TRBJ2-3; D is uncertain. Sequenced input: naive CD4+ T cells sorted from blood. As to subset: CD45RA+ positively selected. This TCR was sampled from a man aged 18-30 years in good health. The CDR3 DNA sequence: TGCGCCAGCAGGGTGGCTTTTTCAACAGATACGCAGTATTTT. The encoded protein is CASRVAFSTDTQYF.